This T cell receptor beta chain was profiled in a study of T cell clones after liver transplantation. Study at large: Liver transplant recipients had immunosuppression withdrawal attempted within 2 years.

Broader study findings: Circulating graft-donor-reactive CD4 TCRbeta sequences fell significantly post-transplant in 5 of 8 subjects.

The V and J ends lost 5 bases and 6 bases respectively, with 10 bases between them. Germline V gene sequence: CDR1 MNHNY, CDR2 SVGAGI (reference sequence). This CDR3 region has 12 residues. The sample holds a few counts of this clone. As yet, its antigen is unknown. TCRdb's table, derived via immunoSEQ multiplex PCR, lists solely in-frame clones and lacks some. The data contain approximately 6,300 clones, just over 30% of them singletons. Sequencing of dividing CFSE-low cells from the MLR defined alloreactive TCRbeta sequences. Pre-transplant recipient cells responded to graft donor PBMCs, splenocytes, lymph-node cells, or third-party PBMCs.

The sequenced sample was CD4+ T cells from cultured PBMCs. This TCR derives from a human patient who received a liver transplant. Some T cells may trace back to the graft donor. The V and J genes are TRBV6-6 and TRBJ1-2, with a weak D call TRBD1 (5 bases). The CDR3 sequence: CASSRGPDGYTF. CDR3 nucleotides: TGTGCCAGCAGTAGGGGACCGGATGGCTACACCTTC.